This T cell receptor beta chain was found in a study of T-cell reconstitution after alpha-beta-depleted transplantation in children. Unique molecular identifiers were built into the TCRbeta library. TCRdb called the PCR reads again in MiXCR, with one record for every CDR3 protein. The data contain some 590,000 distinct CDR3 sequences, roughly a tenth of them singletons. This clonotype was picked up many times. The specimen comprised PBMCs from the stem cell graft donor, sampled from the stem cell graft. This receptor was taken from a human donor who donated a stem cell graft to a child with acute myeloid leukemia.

For the CDR3, the DNA is TGTGCCAGCAGCCCTGGGACTAGCGGGAGAACAGATACGCAGTATTTT. Translated: CASSPGTSGRTDTQYF. The chain employs TRBV11-2 and TRBJ2-3; 14 nucleotides line up with TRBD2. The CDR3 runs to 16 residues. J lost 3 bases, V lost 5 bases, and 4 bases had no gene match. Germline V CDR1 and CDR2: SGHAT, FQNNGV.